The 14 T cell receptor beta chains below were found in one sample sequenced in a study of response to subunit inactivated influenza vaccine. TCRdb independently ran MiXCR on the RT-PCR reads; one entry per CDR3 protein. The sample gives roughly 500,000 distinct CDR3 sequences, about 25% of which show up once; approximately 2% is in the top ten. The source material was CD4+ T cells sorted from PBMCs, sampled 4 to 6 days after vaccination. All receptors derive from a man aged 50 to 59 who received an inactivated influenza vaccine.

In its sample, this clonotype was seen a few times. The CDR3 DNA is TGCGCCAGCAGCTTAGAAAACACTCAAGAGACCCAGTACTTC. Amino acids: CASSLENTQETQYF. The J gene is TRBJ2-5, the V gene TRBV5-1; D not resolved. Germline V CDR1 and CDR2: SGHRS, YFSETQ. Trimming stripped 2 bases from V and 2 bases from J, with 10 bases between. The CDR3 length is 14 residues.

This clonotype was observed many times. This chain uses TRBV11-2 with TRBJ2-1, with TRBD2 matching over 9 bases. The CDR3 consists of 19 residues. The germline V gene has CDR1 SGHAT and CDR2 FQNNGV. The J segment lost 3 bases and the V segment lost 5 bases, leaving 17 bases of the junction unmatched. As DNA, the CDR3 is TGTGCCAGCAGCCCTATAGCGGGAGCATTGGTCTACTACTACAATGAGCAGTTCTTC. Translation: CASSPIAGALVYYYNEQFF.

This clonotype was counted a few times. The J gene is TRBJ1-2, the V gene TRBV15; 7 bases match TRBD1. The CDR3 loop spans 14 amino acids. Germline-derived CDR1 and CDR2 are LNHNV and YYDKDF (reference sequence). The J segment lost 3 bases and the V segment lost 6 bases, leaving 7 bases of the junction unmatched. CDR3: CATRKLDRDYGYTF. CDR3 in DNA: TGTGCCACCAGGAAACTAGACAGGGACTATGGCTACACCTTC.

A few counts support this clonotype. J is TRBJ1-4 and V is TRBV12-3 or TRBV12-4; TRBD1 aligns across 7 bases. The CDR3 loop spans 17 amino acids. Trimming removed 1 base from V and 6 bases from J; junction bases left unmatched: 11. The CDR3 is CASSLVGGTALYEKLFF. The CDR3 DNA follows: TGTGCCAGCAGTTTAGTCGGGGGGACAGCCCTCTATGAAAAACTGTTTTTT.

This clonotype was observed a single time. Mismatch with germline at one junction end may stem from a read error. The rearrangement links TRBV7-6 to TRBJ2-5, with a tentative D call TRBD2 (5 bases). CDR1 and CDR2 (germline): SGHVS, FNYEAQ. The CDR3 spans 14 residues. The CDR3 here is CASSLSGNQETQDF. CDR3 sequence (DNA): TGTGCCAGCAGCTTATCCGGGAACCAAGAGACCCAGGACTTC.

This clonotype was seen only a few times. This chain connects TRBV29-1 to TRBJ2-1; TRBD2 might be the D (6 bases). The CDR3 is made up of 11 amino acids. Trimming pared 7 bases from V and 7 bases from J, leaving 11 bases between. Germline V gene sequence: CDR1 SQVTM, CDR2 ANQGSEA. Here the CDR3 reads CSGRETNEQFF. CDR3 DNA: TGCAGCGGCCGGGAGACGAATGAGCAGTTCTTC.

The chain is built from TRBV7-2 and TRBJ2-7; TRBD2 matches 12 bases. Unmatched junction bases numbered 4, after V lost 5 bases and J lost 5 bases. CDR1 is SGHTA and CDR2 is FQGNSA in the germline V gene. The CDR3 totals 14 residues. The CDR3 is CASSAPSGRDEQYF. The CDR3 coding sequence is TGTGCCAGCAGCGCCCCTAGCGGGAGGGACGAGCAGTACTTC.

This chain connects TRBV12-3 or TRBV12-4 to TRBJ2-1; 12 nucleotides align to TRBD1. V was clipped by 6 bases and J by 10 bases; unmatched bases: 7. The CDR3 extends over 14 amino acids. CDR3 sequence reads: CASRPGTGGEEQFF. The CDR3 DNA is TGTGCCAGCAGACCCGGGACAGGGGGCGAAGAGCAGTTCTTC.

There are many counts of this clonotype. This rearrangement joins TRBV7-3 to TRBJ1-5, with D perhaps matching TRBD1 (6 bases). The CDR3 is made up of 15 amino acids. Germline V lookup: CDR1 SGHTA, CDR2 FQGTGA. V lost 5 bases and J 0 bases, leaving 11 bases between the germline ends. The DNA of the CDR3 is TGTGCCAGCAGCCCCCAGGGGTATAGCAATCAGCCCCAGCATTTT. Amino acids: CASSPQGYSNQPQHF.

CDR3 sequence reads: CAALRDYSYEQYF. CDR3 nucleotide sequence: TGTGCCGCCCTCCGGGACTACTCCTACGAGCAGTACTTC. The chain links TRBV30 to TRBJ2-7, with TRBD2 identical over 7 bases. Germline CDR1 GTSNPN, CDR2 SVGIG (reference sequence). This CDR3 has 13 residues. V shed 8 bases, J shed 0 bases, and the junction held 7 bases outside the gene matches.

This clonotype was seen a few times. The rearrangement links TRBV6-5 to TRBJ2-1; TRBD1 agrees at 10 bases. This CDR3 contains 14 residues. CDR1 and CDR2 from the germline V gene are MNHEY and SVGAGI. Trimming at V came to 4 bases and at J to 7 bases, leaving 4 bases not matched to a gene. The CDR3 here is CASSSRQGANEQFF. Here the CDR3 DNA reads TGTGCCAGCAGTTCCCGACAGGGGGCGAATGAGCAGTTCTTC.

The table lists this clonotype with a few counts. The chain is built from TRBV5-1 and TRBJ2-3, with TRBD2 matching 13 bases. Per germline, CDR1 SGHRS and CDR2 YFSETQ. J gave up 6 bases and V 0 bases, and 7 bases lay outside the gene matches. This CDR3 is 17 amino acids long. CDR3 in amino acids: CASSLETSGRALDTQYF. The CDR3 nucleotides read TGCGCCAGCAGCTTGGAAACTAGCGGGAGGGCCCTCGATACGCAGTATTTT.

This rearrangement joins TRBV2 to TRBJ2-1; tentative D call: TRBD1 (5 bases). Germline CDR1 reads SNHLY; CDR2 reads FYNNEI. This CDR3 has 16 amino acids. The ends were cut back, 4 bases at V and 0 bases at J, with 13 bases in the middle. CDR3 sequence reads: CASSVRQTSSYNEQFF. The CDR3 bases are TGTGCCAGCAGTGTGCGACAGACAAGCTCCTACAATGAGCAGTTCTTC.

This rearrangement joins TRBV5-5 to TRBJ2-7, with 8 bases matching TRBD1. J gave up 6 bases and V 5 bases, and 7 bases lay outside the gene matches. Per germline, CDR1 SGHKS and CDR2 YYEKEE (reference sequence). This CDR3 region has 13 residues. The CDR3 loop is CASRPDRGVEQYF. CDR3 bases: TGTGCCAGCAGACCAGACAGGGGAGTCGAGCAGTACTTC.